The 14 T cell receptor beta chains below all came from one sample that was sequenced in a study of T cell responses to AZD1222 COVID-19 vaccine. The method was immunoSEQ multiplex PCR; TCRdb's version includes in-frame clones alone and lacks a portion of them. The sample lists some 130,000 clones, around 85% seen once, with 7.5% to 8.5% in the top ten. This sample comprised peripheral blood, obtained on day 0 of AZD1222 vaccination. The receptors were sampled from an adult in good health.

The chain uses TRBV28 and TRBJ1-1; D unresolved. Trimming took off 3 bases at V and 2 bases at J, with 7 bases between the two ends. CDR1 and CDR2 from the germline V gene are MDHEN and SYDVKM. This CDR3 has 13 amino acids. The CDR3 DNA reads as TGTGCCAGCAGTTTCTCGATCAACACTGAAGCTTTCTTT. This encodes CASSFSINTEAFF.

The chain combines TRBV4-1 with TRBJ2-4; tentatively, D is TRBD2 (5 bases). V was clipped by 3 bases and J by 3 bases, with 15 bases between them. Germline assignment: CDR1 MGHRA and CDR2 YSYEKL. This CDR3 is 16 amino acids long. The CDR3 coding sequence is TGCGCCAGCAGCCATCCCTCCGGGGATTTCAAAAACATTCAGTACTTC. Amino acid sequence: CASSHPSGDFKNIQYF.

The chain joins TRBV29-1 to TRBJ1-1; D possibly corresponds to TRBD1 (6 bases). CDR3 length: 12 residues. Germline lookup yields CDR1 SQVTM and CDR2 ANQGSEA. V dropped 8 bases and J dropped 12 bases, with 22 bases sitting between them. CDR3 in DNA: TGCAGCTTTTCGCGTCAGGGGCAGGAAACTTTCTTT. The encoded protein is CSFSRQGQETFF.

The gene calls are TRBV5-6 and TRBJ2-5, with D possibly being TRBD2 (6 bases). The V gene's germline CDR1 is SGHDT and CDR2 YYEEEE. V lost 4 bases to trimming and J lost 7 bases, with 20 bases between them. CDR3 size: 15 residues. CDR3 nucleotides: TGTGCCAGCAGCCCGATGGAGGGAACAATACGGACCCAGTACTTC. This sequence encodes CASSPMEGTIRTQYF.

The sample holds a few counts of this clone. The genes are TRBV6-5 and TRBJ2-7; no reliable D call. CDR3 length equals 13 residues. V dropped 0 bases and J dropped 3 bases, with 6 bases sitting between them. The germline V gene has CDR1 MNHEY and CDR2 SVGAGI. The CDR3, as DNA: TGTGCCAGCAGTTACTCGTTAGACTACGAGCAGTACTTC. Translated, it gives CASSYSLDYEQYF.

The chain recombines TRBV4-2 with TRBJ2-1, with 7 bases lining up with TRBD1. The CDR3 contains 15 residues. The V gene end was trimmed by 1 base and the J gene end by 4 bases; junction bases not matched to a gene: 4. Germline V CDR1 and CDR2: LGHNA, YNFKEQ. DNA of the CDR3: TGTGCCAGCAGCCAAGCGGGACAGTTTTACAATGAGCAGTTCTTC. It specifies CASSQAGQFYNEQFF.

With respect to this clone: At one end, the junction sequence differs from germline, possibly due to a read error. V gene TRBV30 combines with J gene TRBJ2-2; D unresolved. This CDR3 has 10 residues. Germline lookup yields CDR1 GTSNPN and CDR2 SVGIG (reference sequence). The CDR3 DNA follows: TGTCCCTGGCTCCCCGGGGAGCTGTTTTTT. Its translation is CPWLPGELFF.

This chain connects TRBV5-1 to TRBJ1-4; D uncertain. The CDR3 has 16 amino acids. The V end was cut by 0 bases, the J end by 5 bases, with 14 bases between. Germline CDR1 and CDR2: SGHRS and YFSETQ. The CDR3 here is CASSLDPRVGNEKLFF. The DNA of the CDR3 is TGCGCCAGCAGCTTGGACCCTAGGGTGGGGAATGAAAAACTGTTTTTT.

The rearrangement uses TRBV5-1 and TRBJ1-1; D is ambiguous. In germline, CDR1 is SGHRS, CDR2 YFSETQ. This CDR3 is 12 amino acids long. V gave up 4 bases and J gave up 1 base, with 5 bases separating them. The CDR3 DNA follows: TGCGCCAGCAGCGATACGAACACTGAAGCTTTCTTT. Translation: CASSDTNTEAFF.

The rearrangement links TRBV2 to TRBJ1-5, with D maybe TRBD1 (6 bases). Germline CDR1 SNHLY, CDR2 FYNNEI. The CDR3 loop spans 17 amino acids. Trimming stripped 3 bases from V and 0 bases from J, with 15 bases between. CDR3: CASSEDGDTYSNQPQHF. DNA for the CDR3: TGTGCCAGCAGTGAGGACGGGGACACCTATAGCAATCAGCCCCAGCATTTT.

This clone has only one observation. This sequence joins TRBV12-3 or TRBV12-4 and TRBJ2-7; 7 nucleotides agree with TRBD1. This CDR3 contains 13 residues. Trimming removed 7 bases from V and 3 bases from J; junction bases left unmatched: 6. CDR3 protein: CASTPGQSYEQYF. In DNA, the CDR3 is TGTGCCAGCACTCCGGGACAGAGCTACGAGCAGTACTTC.

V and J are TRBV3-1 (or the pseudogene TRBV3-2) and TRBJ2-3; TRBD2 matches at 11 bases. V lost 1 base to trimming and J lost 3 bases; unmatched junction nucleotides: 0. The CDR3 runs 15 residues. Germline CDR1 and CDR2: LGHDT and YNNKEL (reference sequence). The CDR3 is CASSQGTSGTDTQYF. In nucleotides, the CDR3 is TGTGCCAGCAGCCAAGGGACTAGCGGGACAGATACGCAGTATTTT.

CDR3 protein: CASSVIAGNNEQFF. CDR3 nucleotide sequence: TGTGCCAGCAGTGTAATAGCGGGGAACAATGAGCAGTTCTTC. The chain couples TRBV2 to TRBJ2-1; 8 bases are shared with TRBD2. Germline CDR1 reads SNHLY; CDR2 reads FYNNEI. CDR3 length: 14 residues. V dropped 4 bases and J dropped 5; count of bases not matched to a gene: 4.

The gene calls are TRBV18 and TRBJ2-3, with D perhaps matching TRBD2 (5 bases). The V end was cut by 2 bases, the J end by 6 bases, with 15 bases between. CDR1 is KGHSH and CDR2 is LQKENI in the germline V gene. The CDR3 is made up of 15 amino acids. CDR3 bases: TGTGCCAGCTCACCAACCGGGAATCGAGACGATACGCAGTATTTT. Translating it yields CASSPTGNRDDTQYF.